This T cell receptor beta chain was obtained from a study of T-cell reconstitution after alpha-beta-depleted transplantation in children. Unique molecular identifiers were incorporated when the TCRbeta library was constructed. Via MiXCR, TCRdb re-called the PCR reads, giving one row per CDR3 protein. The table includes around 120,000 distinct CDR3 sequences, 23% detected once. Germline-derived CDR1 and CDR2 are SGHKS and YYEKEE (reference sequence). The V gene lost 3 bases and the J gene lost 0 bases, with 8 bases spanning the gap. This CDR3 has 14 residues. This clonotype was seen a handful of times.

This receptor was taken from a male patient aged 2 to 10 who had a stem cell transplant for chronic granulomatous disease, so the T cells may come from the graft donor. The sequenced sample was PBMCs, mostly from graft donor cells, obtained 180 days after TCRalphabeta/CD19-depleted stem cell transplant. The chain links TRBV5-5 to TRBJ2-3; D is possibly TRBD1 or TRBD2 (5 bases each). In nucleotides, the CDR3 is TGTGCCAGCAGCTCCGGGACGAGCACAGATACGCAGTATTTT. Translated, it gives CASSSGTSTDTQYF.